This T cell receptor (beta chain) stems from a study of identical twins. The CDR3 length is 14 residues. The V end was cut by 0 bases, the J end by 2 bases, with 7 bases between. Per the germline V gene, CDR1 is SGHRS and CDR2 is YFSETQ. Study-wide points: Cord blood beta clonotypes that were abundant carried fewer insertions, and memory repertoires showed no such trend.

MiXCR, applied by TCRdb to the 5' RACE reads, yields one record per CDR3 protein. The sample consists of approximately 670,000 distinct CDR3 sequences, less than 7% of them appearing once. In this sample, this clonotype turned up many times. The antigen is not known. Input material: naive T cells sorted from blood. The rearrangement uses TRBV5-1 and TRBJ2-3; no clear D gene. This sequence originates from a man aged 18 to 29 in good health. CDR3 region: CASSLVQNTDTQYF. Written as DNA, the CDR3 is TGCGCCAGCAGCTTGGTACAGAACACAGATACGCAGTATTTT.